Sequencing of this T cell receptor beta chain was carried out in a study of T cell changes during pregnancy in multiple sclerosis. V lost 0 bases, J lost 3 bases, and 17 bases lay in between. The CDR3 consists of 17 residues. Germline CDR1 reads LGHNA; CDR2 reads YNFKEQ. The method was immunoSEQ multiplex PCR; TCRdb's version includes in-frame clones alone and lacks a portion of them. Altogether about 69,000 clones are present, 80% to 90% being singletons, with the ten largest covering 3% to 3.5%. Sequenced material: peripheral blood, taken before pregnancy. The gene calls are TRBV4-2 and TRBJ1-2, with D possibly being TRBD1 (6 bases). This TCR came from a female donor with multiple sclerosis, enrolled in a pregnancy study. CDR3 loop: CASSQEGGGSWDYGYTF. The CDR3 DNA reads TGTGCCAGCAGCCAAGAAGGGGGGGGGAGCTGGGACTATGGCTACACCTTC.